The clone carrying this TCR beta chain was observed a few times. Under the authors' procedure: How many nucleated cells were present was estimated from reference gene primer amplification. Clones were read by immunoSEQ multiplex PCR, and TCRdb kept only the in-frame ones, dropping some. The V and J calls and clone size are taken from that table; D and trimming were inferred from the DNA. The sample lists over 200,000 clones; about nine tenths were seen once. This sample was taken from a study of blood T cell repertoires in COVID-19. Study-wide background: T cells, B-cell-depleted T cells, or PBMCs provided the cDNA or gDNA that served as material.

Germline V gene lookup returns CDR1 MNHNS and CDR2 SASEGT. Trimming left V 5 bases short and J 6 bases short, with 5 bases between. The CDR3 runs to 11 residues. Sequencing input: peripheral blood. The chain joins TRBV6-1 to TRBJ2-1; D is possibly TRBD2 (5 bases). This TCR was sampled from a man aged 55-75 years who had recovered from COVID-19. The CDR3 DNA is TGTGCCAGCAGTCTAGCCAATGAGCAGTTCTTC. Protein sequence: CASSLANEQFF.